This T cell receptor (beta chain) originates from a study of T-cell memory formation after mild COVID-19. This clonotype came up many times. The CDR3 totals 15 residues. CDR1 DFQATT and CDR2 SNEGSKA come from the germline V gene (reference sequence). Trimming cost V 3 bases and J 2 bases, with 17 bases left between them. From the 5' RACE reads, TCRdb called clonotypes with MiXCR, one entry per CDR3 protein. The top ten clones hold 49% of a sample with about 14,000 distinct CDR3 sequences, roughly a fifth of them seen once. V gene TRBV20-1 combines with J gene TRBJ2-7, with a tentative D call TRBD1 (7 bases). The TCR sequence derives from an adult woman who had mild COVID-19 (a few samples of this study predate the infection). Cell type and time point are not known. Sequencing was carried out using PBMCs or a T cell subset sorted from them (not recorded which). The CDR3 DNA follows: TGCAGTGCTAGTTGGGGCCAGGGGGGCACCTACGAGCAGTACTTC. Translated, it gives CSASWGQGGTYEQYF.